Below, 7 T cell receptor beta chains from the same sample are listed, as sequenced in a study of T cells in Graves' hyperthyroidism and ophthalmopathy. Amplification of TCR beta CDR3 regions used RNA as the template. RT-PCR in the first round (using the HTBI primer set) targeted the TCR CDR3. TCRdb recomputed calls from the multiplex PCR reads with MiXCR, one row per CDR3 protein. The data contain fewer than 800,000 distinct CDR3 sequences, over 15% of them seen just once; the ten biggest clones take up around 8.1%. Sequences were obtained from blood. These receptors were collected from a man between 18 and 29 years old with Graves' hyperthyroidism.

This clonotype has a handful of counts. The V gene is TRBV30, the J gene TRBJ2-2; D remains unclear. V dropped 7 bases and J dropped 7 bases, with 10 bases sitting between them. This CDR3 is built from 11 residues. Per germline, CDR1 GTSNPN and CDR2 SVGIG (reference sequence). The CDR3 nucleotides are TGTGCCTTTAGCATGTACGGGGAGCTGTTTTTT. This encodes CAFSMYGELFF. The full variable domain, in which reference TRBV30 and TRBJ2-2 provide the parts outside the CDR3, is SQTIHQWPATLVQPVGSPLSLECTVEGTSNPNLYWYRQAAGRGLQLLFYSVGIGQISSEVPQNLSASRPQDRQFILSSKKLLLSDSGFYLCAFSMYGELFFGEGSRLTVL.

This clonotype showed up many times. In DNA, the CDR3 is TGTGCCAGCAGCCAGGGGGCGGCTAGCACAGATACGCAGTATTTT. This gives the protein CASSQGAASTDTQYF. The chain is built from TRBV14 and TRBJ2-3, with a possible D match to TRBD1 (6 bases). Per germline, CDR1 SGHDN and CDR2 FVKESK. The length of the CDR3 is 15 residues. V gave up 3 bases and J gave up 0 bases, with 10 bases separating them.

Many counts were recorded for this clonotype. The genes are TRBV7-9 and TRBJ2-1; TRBD2 is a possible D gene (6 bases). Germline CDR1 SEHNR, CDR2 FQNEAQ (reference sequence). The V end lost 5 bases, the J end lost 3 bases, and 11 bases lay between the germline ends. The CDR3 has 14 residues. The CDR3 sequence: CASSLSTSYNEQFF. CDR3 sequence (DNA): TGTGCCAGCAGCCTCTCGACTAGCTACAATGAGCAGTTCTTC.

The V call is TRBV5-1, the J call TRBJ2-7; either TRBD1 or TRBD2 may supply D (5 bases each). CDR1 is SGHRS, CDR2 YFSETQ, per germline. V was clipped by 3 bases and J by 5 bases, with 18 bases between them. This CDR3 is 15 amino acids long. The CDR3 region is CASSWAPGSGNEQYF. CDR3 bases: TGCGCCAGCAGCTGGGCCCCAGGGAGCGGTAACGAGCAGTACTTC.

This clonotype was detected many times. The CDR3, as DNA: TGCAGTGCTAGAGATTCCGCGGAGCCCCTGGGGTACTACGAGCAGTACTTC. Translated: CSARDSAEPLGYYEQYF. This chain joins TRBV20-1 and TRBJ2-7; no firm D call. CDR3 length: 17 residues. CDR1 and CDR2 from the germline V gene are DFQATT and SNEGSKA (reference sequence). Trimming pared 0 bases from V and 3 bases from J, leaving 21 bases between.

This clonotype was picked up many times. The gene calls are TRBV3-1 and TRBJ2-7; TRBD1 matches at 7 bases. The ends lost 1 base at V and 7 bases at J; junction bases unmatched: 7. This CDR3 has 14 residues. Per the germline V gene, CDR1 is LGHDT and CDR2 is YNNKEL (reference sequence). The CDR3 DNA follows: TGTGCCAGCAGCCAAGGGCAGGGGGTACGAGAGCAGTACTTC. It is translated as CASSQGQGVREQYF.

This clonotype was seen ten or more times. The chain employs TRBV7-8 and TRBJ2-7, with 8 positions matching TRBD1. The length of the CDR3 is 17 residues. Unmatched junction bases numbered 13, after V lost 3 bases and J lost 3 bases. From germline, CDR1 is SGHVS and CDR2 FQNEAQ. In DNA form, the CDR3 reads TGTGCCAGCAGCTTCCCAATAGTCGGGACAGGACACTACGAGCAGTACTTC. It codes for CASSFPIVGTGHYEQYF.